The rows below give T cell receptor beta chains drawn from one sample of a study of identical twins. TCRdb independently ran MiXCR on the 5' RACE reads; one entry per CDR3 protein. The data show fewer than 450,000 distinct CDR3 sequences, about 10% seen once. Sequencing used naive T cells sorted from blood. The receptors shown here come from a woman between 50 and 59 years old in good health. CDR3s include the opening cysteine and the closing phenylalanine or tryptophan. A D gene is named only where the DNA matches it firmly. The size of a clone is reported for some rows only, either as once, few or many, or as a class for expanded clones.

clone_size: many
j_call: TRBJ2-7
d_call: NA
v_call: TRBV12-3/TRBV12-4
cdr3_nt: TGTGCCAGCAGTCTCAGCCACGAGCAGTACTTC
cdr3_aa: CASSLSHEQYF

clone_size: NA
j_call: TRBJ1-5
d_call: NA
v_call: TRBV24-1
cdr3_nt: TGTGCCACCAGTGATTCCCATCAGCCCCAGCATTTT
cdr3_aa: CATSDSHQPQHF

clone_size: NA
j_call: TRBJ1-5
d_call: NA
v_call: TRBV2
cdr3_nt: TGTGCCAGCAGTGATTTGGTCGGGAGGGAGCCCCAGCATTTT
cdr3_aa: CASSDLVGREPQHF

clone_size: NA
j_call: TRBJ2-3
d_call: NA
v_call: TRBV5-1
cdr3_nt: TGCGCCAGCAGCTTGGATCTGGGCACAGATACGCAGTATTTT
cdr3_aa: CASSLDLGTDTQYF

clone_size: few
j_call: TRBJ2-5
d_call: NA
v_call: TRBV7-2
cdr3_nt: TGTGCCAGCAGCCTTGATACGGGGACCCAGTACTTC
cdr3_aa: CASSLDTGTQYF

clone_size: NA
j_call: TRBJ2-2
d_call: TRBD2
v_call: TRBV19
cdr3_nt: TGTGCCAGTAGTCGCGGGGGGCAGACGACCTCGAACACCGGGGAGCTGTTTTTT
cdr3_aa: CASSRGGQTTSNTGELFF

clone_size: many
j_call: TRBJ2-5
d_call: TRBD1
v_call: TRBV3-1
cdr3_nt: TGTGCCAGCAGCCCCGTGACAGGGGGAGGAGAGACCCAGTACTTC
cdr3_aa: CASSPVTGGGETQYF

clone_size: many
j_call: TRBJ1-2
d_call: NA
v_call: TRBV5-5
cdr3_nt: TGTGCCAGCAGCCCCGACCGGAGACTTAACTATGGCTACACCTTC
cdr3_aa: CASSPDRRLNYGYTF

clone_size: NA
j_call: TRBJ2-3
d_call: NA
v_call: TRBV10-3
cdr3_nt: TGTGCCACAAGAGGCTCGGGAGTGGCAGATACGCAGTATTTT
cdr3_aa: CATRGSGVADTQYF

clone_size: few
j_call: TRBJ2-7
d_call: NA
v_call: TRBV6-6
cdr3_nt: TGTGCCAGCAGTTTATCGCCAGAGTTAACCCTACGTGGGCAGTACTTC
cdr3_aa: CASSLSPELTLRGQYF

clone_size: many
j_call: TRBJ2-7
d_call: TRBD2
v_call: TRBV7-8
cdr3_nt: TGTGCCAGCAGGGGGACTAGCGGGAGGATCGAGCAGTACTTC
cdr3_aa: CASRGTSGRIEQYF

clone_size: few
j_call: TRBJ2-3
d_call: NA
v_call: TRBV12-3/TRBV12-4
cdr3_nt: TGTGCCAGCAGTTTGGTGCGGGACGGAAGGGATAGTGAGGGTTTT
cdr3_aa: CASSLVRDGRDSEGF

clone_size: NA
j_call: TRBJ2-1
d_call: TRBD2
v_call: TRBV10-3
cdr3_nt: TGTGCCATCAAAGGACTAGGGCCTCTCAATGAGCAGTTCTTC
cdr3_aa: CAIKGLGPLNEQFF

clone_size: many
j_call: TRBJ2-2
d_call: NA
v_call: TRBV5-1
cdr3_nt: TGCGCCAGCAGCTTAGGGCGGCAAGGCACCGGGGAGCTGTTTTTT
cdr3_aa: CASSLGRQGTGELFF

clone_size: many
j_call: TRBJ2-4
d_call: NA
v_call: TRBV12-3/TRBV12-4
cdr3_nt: TGTGCCAGCAGCCCCCTCGGTTTGGGGGCCAAAAACATTCAGTACTTC
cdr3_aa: CASSPLGLGAKNIQYF

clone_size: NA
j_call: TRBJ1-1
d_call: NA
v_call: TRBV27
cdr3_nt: TGTGCCAGCAGTTTAAGCAGGGCGGCTGAAGCTTTCTTT
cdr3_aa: CASSLSRAAEAFF

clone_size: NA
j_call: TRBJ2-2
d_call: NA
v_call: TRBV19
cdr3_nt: TGTGCCAGTAGAACCGCAGGTTCCAGCACCGGGGAGCTGTTTTTT
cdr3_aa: CASRTAGSSTGELFF

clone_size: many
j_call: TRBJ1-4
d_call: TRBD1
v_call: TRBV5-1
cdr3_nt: TGCGCCAGCAGCTTGGGGACAGGGGCGGAAAAACTGTTTTTT
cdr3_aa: CASSLGTGAEKLFF

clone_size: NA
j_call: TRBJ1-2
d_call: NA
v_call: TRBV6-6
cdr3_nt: TGTGCCAGCAGTTACAAAGGGGGGACCTATGGCTACCCCTTC
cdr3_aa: CASSYKGGTYGYPF

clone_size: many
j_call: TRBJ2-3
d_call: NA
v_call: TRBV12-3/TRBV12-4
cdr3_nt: TGTGCCAGCAGTCTCGCCCCCCCCGGGGAGCAGTATTTT
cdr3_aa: CASSLAPPGEQYF

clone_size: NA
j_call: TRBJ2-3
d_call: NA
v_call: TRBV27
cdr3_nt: TGTGCCAGCAGTTTTCTGGGAGATACGCAGTATTTT
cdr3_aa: CASSFLGDTQYF